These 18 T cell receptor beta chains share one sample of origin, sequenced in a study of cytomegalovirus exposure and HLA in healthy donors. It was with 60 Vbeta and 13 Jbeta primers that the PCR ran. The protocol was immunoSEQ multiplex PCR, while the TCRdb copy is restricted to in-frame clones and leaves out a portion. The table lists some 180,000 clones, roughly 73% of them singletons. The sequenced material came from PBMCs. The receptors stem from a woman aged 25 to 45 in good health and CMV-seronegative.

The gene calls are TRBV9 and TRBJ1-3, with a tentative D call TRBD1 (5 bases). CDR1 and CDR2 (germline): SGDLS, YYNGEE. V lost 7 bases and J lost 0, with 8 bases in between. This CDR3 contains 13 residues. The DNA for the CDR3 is TGTGCCAGCGGACACCACTCTGGAAACACCATATATTTT. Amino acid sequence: CASGHHSGNTIYF.

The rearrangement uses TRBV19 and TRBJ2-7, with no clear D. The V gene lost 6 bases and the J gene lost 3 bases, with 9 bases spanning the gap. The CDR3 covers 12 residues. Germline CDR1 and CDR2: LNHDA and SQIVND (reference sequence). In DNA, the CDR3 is TGTGCCAGTAGCCCTTCCCGCTACGAGCAGTACTTC. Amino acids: CASSPSRYEQYF. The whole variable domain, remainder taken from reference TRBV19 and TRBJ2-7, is DGGITQSPKYLFRKEGQNVTLSCEQNLNHDAMYWYRQDPGQGLRLIYYSQIVNDFQKGDIAEGYSVSREKKESFPLTVTSAQKNPTAFYLCASSPSRYEQYFGPGTRLTVT.

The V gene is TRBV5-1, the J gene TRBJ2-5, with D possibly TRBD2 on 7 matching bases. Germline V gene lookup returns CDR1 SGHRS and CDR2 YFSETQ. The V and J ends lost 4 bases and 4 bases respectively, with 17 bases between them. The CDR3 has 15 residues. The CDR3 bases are TGCGCCAGCAGCCGGGGGCTAGCGGCCTCAGAGACCCAGTACTTC. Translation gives CASSRGLAASETQYF.

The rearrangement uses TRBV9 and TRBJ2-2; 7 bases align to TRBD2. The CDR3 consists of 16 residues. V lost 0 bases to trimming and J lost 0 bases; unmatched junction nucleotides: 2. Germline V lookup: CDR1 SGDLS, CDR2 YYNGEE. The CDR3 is CASSVVGLANTGELFF. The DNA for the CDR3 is TGTGCCAGCAGCGTAGTTGGACTAGCGAACACCGGGGAGCTGTTTTTT.

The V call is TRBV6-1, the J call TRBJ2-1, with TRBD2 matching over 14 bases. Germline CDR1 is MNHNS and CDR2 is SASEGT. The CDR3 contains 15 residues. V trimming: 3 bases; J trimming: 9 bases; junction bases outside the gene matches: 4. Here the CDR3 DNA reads TGTGCCAGCAGTGAGTTAGGACTAGCGGGAGGTGAGCAGTTCTTC. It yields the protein CASSELGLAGGEQFF.

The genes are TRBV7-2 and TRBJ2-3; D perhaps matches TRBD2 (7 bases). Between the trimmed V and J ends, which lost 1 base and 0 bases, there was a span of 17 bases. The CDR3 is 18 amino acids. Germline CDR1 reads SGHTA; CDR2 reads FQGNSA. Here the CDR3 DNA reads TGTGCCAGCAGCTTAGTCAACTCGGGGGGCAAGAGCACAGATACGCAGTATTTT. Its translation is CASSLVNSGGKSTDTQYF.

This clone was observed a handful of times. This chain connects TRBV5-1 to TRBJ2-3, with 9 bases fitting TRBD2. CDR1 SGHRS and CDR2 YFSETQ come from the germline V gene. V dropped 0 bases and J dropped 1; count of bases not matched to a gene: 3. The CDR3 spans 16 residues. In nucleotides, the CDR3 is TGCGCCAGCAGCTTGGTATCTAGCGGGGGCACAGATACGCAGTATTTT. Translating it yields CASSLVSSGGTDTQYF.

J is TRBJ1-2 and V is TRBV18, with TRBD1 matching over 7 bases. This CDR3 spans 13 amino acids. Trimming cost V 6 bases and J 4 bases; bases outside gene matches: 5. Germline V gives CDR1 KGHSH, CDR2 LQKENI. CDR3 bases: TGTGCCAGCTCCTCCGGGACAGCCTATGGCTACACCTTC. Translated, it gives CASSSGTAYGYTF.

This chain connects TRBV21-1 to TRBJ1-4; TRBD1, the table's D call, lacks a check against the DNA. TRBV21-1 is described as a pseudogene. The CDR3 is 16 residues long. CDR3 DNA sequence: TGTGCCAGTTCCCGGGACAGGCCCTCAACTAATGAAAAACTGTTTTTT. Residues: CASSRDRPSTNEKLFF.

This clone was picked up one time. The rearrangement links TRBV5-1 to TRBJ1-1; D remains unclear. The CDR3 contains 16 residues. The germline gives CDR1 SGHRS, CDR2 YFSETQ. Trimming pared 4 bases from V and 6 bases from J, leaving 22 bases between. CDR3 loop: CASSPKKNPRDAEAFF. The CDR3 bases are TGCGCCAGCAGCCCGAAAAAAAACCCGAGAGATGCTGAAGCTTTCTTT. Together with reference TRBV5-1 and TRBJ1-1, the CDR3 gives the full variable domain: KAGVTQTPRYLIKTRGQQVTLSCSPISGHRSVSWYQQTPGQGLQFLFEYFSETQRNKGNFPGRFSGRQFSNSRSEMNVSTLELGDSALYLCASSPKKNPRDAEAFFGQGTRLTVV.

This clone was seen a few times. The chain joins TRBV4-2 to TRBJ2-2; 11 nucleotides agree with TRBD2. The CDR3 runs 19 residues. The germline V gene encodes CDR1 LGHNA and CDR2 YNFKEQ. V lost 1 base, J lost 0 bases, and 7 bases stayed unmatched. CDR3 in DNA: TGTGCCAGCAGCCAAGGTGATACTAGCGGGGGCCCGAACACCGGGGAGCTGTTTTTT. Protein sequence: CASSQGDTSGGPNTGELFF.

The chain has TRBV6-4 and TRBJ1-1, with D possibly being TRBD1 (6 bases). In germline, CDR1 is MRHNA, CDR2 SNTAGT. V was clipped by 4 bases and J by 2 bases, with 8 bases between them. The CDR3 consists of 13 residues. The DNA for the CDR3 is TGTGCCAGCAGTGCCAGGGGCAACACTGAAGCTTTCTTT. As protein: CASSARGNTEAFF.

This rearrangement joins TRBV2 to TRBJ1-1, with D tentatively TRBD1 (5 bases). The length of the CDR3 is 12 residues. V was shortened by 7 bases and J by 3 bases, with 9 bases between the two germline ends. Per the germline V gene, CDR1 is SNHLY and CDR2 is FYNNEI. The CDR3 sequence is CASKGWDTEAFF. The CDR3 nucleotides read TGTGCCAGCAAGGGGTGGGACACTGAAGCTTTCTTT.

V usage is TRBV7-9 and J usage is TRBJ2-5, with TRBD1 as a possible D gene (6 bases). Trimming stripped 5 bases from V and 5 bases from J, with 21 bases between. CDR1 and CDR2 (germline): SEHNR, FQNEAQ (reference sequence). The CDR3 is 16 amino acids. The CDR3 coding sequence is TGTGCCAGCAGCCCGACTCCGGGGAAGGGGGTCGAGACCCAGTACTTC. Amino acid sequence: CASSPTPGKGVETQYF. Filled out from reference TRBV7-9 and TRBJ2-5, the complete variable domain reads DTGVSQNPRHKITKRGQNVTFRCDPISEHNRLYWYRQTLGQGPEFLTYFQNEAQLEKSRLLSDRFSAERPKGSFSTLEIQRTEQGDSAMYLCASSPTPGKGVETQYFGPGTRLLVL.

The CDR3 protein is CASSDRDYYEETQYF. In nucleotides, the CDR3 is TGTGCCAGCAGTGACCGGGACTATTACGAAGAGACCCAGTACTTC. V and J are TRBV25-1 and TRBJ2-5; TRBD2 agrees at 7 bases. Trimming cost V 3 bases and J 3 bases; bases outside gene matches: 7. This CDR3 is 15 amino acids long. Germline CDR1 is MGHDK and CDR2 is SYGVNS.

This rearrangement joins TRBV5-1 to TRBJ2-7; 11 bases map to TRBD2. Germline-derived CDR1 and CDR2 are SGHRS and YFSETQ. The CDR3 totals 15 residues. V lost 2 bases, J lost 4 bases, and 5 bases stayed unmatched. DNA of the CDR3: TGCGCCAGCAGCTTTTGGACTAGCGGGCGTTACGAGCAGTACTTC. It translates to CASSFWTSGRYEQYF.

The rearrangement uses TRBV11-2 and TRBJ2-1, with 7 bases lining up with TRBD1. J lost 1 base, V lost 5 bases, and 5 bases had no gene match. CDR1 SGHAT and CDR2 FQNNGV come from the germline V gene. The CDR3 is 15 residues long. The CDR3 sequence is CASSLQGSSYNEQFF. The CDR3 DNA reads TGTGCCAGCAGCCTACAGGGGTCTTCCTACAATGAGCAGTTCTTC. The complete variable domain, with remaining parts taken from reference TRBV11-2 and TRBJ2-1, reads EAGVAQSPRYKIIEKRQSVAFWCNPISGHATLYWYQQILGQGPKLLIQFQNNGVVDDSQLPKDRFSAERLKGVDSTLKIQPAKLEDSAVYLCASSLQGSSYNEQFFGPGTRLTVL.

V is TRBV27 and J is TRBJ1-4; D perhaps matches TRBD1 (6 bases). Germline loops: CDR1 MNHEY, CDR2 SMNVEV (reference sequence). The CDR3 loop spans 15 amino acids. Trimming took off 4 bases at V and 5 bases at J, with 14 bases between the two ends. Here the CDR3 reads CASSYSDRSNEKLFF. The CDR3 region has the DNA TGTGCCAGCAGTTACAGCGACAGGAGCAATGAAAAACTGTTTTTT.